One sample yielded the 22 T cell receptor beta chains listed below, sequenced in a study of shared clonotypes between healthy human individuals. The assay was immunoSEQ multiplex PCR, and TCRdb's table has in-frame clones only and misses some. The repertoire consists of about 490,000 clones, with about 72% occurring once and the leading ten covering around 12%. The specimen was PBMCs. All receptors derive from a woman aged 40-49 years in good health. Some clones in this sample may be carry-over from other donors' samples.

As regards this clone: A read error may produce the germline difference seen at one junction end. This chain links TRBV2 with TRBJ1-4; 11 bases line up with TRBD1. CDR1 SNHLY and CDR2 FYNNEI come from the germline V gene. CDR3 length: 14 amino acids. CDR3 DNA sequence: TGTGCCAGCAGGGAAGGGACAGGGGGATCAAAACTGTTTTTT. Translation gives CASREGTGGSKLFF. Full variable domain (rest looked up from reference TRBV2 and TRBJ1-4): EPEVTQTPSHQVTQMGQEVILRCVPISNHLYFYWYRQILGQKVEFLVSFYNNEISEKSEIFDDQFSVERPDGSNFTLKIRSTKLEDSAMYFCASREGTGGSKLFFGSGTQLSVL.

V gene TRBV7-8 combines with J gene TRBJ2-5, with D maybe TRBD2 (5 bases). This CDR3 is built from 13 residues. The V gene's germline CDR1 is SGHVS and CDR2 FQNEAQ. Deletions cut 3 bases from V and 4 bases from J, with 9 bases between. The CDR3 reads CASSFSVRETQYF. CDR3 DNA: TGTGCCAGCAGCTTTAGCGTCAGAGAGACCCAGTACTTC.

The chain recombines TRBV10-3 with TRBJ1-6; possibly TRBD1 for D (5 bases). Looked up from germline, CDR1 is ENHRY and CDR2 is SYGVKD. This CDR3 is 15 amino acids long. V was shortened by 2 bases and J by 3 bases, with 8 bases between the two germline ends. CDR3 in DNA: TGTGCCATCAGTGAGGCGGGGGACTATAATTCACCCCTCCACTTT. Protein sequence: CAISEAGDYNSPLHF.

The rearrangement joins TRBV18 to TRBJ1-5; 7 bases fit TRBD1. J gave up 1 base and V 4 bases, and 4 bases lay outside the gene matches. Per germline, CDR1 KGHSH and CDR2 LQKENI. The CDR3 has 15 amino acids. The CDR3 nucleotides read TGTGCCAGCTCACGACAGGGAGTGAGCAATCAGCCCCAGCATTTT. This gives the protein CASSRQGVSNQPQHF.

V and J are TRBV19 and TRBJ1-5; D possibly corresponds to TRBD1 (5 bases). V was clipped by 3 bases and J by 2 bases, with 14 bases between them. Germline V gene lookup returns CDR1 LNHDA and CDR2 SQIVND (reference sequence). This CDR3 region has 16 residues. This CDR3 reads CASSIPGRGGNQPQHF. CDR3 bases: TGTGCCAGTAGTATTCCGGGCCGAGGGGGCAATCAGCCCCAGCATTTT.

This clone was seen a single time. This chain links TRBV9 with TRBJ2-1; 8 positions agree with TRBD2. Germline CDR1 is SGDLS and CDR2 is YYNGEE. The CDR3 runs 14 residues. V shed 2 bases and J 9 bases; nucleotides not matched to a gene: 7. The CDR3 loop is CASSVGTSYGEQFF. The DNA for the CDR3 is TGTGCCAGCAGCGTCGGGACTAGTTACGGTGAGCAGTTCTTC.

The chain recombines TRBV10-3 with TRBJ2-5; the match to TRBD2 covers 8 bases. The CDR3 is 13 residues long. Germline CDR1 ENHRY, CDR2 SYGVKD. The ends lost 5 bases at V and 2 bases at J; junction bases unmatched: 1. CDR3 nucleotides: TGTGCCATCAGTCGGGGGGGGCAAGAGACCCAGTACTTC. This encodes CAISRGGQETQYF.

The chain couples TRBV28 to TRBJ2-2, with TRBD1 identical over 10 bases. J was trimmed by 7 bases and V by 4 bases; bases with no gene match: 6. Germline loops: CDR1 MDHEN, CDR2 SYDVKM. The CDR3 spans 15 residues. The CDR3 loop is CASSSRDRGSGELFF. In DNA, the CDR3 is TGTGCCAGCAGTTCCCGGGACAGGGGAAGCGGGGAGCTGTTTTTT. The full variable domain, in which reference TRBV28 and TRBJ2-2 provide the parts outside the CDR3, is DVKVTQSSRYLVKRTGEKVFLECVQDMDHENMFWYRQDPGLGLRLIYFSYDVKMKEKGDIPEGYSVSREKKERFSLILESASTNQTSMYLCASSSRDRGSGELFFGEGSRLTVL.

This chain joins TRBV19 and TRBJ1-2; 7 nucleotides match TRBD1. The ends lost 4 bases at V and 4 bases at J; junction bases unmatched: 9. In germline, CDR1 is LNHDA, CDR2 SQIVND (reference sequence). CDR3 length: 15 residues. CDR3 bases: TGTGCCAGTAGTACCCCCTGGACAGGTTCCTATGGCTACACCTTC. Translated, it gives CASSTPWTGSYGYTF.

In DNA, the CDR3 is TGCAGCGTGGGTTGGGGGCAGAGCACAGATACGCAGTATTTT. It yields the protein CSVGWGQSTDTQYF. This chain connects TRBV29-1 to TRBJ2-3, with a tentative D call TRBD1 (6 bases). This CDR3 has 14 amino acids. Trimming took 6 bases from V and 0 from J, leaving 13 bases between them. The germline CDR1 and CDR2 sequences are SQVTM and ANQGSEA.

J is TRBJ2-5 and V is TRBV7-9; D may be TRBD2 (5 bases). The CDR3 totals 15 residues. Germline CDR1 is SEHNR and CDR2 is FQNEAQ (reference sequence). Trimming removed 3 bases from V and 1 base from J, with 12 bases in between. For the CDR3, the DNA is TGTGCCAGCAGCTTGGTATCAGCGGTCCAAGAGACCCAGTACTTC. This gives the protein CASSLVSAVQETQYF.

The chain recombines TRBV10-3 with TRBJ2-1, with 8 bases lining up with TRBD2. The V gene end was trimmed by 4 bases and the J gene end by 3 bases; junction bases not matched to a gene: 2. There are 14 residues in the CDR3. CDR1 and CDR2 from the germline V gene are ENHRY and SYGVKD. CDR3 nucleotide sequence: TGTGCCATCAGTGGCAGCGGGAGCTACAATGAGCAGTTCTTC. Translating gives CAISGSGSYNEQFF.

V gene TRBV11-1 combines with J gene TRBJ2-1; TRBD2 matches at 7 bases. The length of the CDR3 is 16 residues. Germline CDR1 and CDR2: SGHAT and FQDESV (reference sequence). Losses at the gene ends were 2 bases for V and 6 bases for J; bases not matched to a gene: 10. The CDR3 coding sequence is TGTGCCAGCAGCTTAAAGTTGGCGGGAGAGGGCAATGAGCAGTTCTTC. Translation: CASSLKLAGEGNEQFF.

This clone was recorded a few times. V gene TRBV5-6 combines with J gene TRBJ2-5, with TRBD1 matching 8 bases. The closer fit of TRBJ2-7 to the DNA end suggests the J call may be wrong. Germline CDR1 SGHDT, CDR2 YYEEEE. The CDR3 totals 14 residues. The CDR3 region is CASSGRQGSYEQYF. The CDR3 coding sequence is TGTGCCAGCAGCGGCCGACAGGGGTCCTACGAGCAGTACTTC.

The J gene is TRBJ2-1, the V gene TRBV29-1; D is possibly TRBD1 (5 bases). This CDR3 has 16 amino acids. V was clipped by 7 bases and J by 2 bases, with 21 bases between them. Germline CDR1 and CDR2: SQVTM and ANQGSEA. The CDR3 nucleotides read TGCAGCGCCGACGACCCTTTAGGGGTCACCTACAATGAGCAGTTCTTC. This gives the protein CSADDPLGVTYNEQFF.

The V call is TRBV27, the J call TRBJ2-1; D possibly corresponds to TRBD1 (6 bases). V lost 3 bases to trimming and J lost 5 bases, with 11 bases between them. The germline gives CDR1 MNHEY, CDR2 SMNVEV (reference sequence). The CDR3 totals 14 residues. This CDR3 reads CASSFLGQHNEQFF. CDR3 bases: TGTGCCAGCAGTTTCCTCGGACAGCACAATGAGCAGTTCTTC.

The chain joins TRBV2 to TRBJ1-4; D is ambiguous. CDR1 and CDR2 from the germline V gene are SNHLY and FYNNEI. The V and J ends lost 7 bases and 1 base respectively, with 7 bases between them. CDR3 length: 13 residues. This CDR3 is CASKQKTNEKLFF. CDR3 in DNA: TGTGCCAGCAAACAAAAAACTAATGAAAAACTGTTTTTT.

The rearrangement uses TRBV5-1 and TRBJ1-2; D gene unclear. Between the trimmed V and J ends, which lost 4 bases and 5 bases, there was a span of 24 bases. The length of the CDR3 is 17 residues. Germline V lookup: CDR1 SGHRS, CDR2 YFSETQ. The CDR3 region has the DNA TGCGCCAGCAGCCCTCACGCCAGGACCCGGTATAGGTATGGCTACACCTTC. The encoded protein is CASSPHARTRYRYGYTF. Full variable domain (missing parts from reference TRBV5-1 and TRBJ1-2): KAGVTQTPRYLIKTRGQQVTLSCSPISGHRSVSWYQQTPGQGLQFLFEYFSETQRNKGNFPGRFSGRQFSNSRSEMNVSTLELGDSALYLCASSPHARTRYRYGYTFGSGTRLTVV.

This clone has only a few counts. CDR3 nucleotides: TGTGCCAGCTCACCCGGACTAGCGGACGAGCAGTACTTC. Protein sequence: CASSPGLADEQYF. This rearrangement joins TRBV18 to TRBJ2-5; 10 bases agree with TRBD2. The last part of the DNA fits TRBJ2-7 better; the J call may be wrong. CDR3 length: 13 residues. The germline V gene encodes CDR1 KGHSH and CDR2 LQKENI.

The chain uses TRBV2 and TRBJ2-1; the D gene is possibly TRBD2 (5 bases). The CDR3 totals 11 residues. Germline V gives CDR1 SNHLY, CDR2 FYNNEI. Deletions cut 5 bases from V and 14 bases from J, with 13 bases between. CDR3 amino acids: CASSPGPGEFF. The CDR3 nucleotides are TGTGCCAGCAGTCCCGGACCCGGGGAGTTCTTC.

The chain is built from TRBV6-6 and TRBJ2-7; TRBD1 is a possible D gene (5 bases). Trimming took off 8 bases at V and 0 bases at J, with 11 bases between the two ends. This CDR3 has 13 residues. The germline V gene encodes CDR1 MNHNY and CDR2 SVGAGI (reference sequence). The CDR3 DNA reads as TGTGCCAGCGCCGTAGGGGTCTCCTACGAGCAGTACTTC. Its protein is CASAVGVSYEQYF.

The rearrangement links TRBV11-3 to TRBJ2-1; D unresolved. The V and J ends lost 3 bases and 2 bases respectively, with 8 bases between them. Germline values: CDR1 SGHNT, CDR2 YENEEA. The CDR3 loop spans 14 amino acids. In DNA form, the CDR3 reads TGTGCCAGCAGCTTGGGTGTGGCCTACAATGAGCAGTTCTTC. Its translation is CASSLGVAYNEQFF.